The following is a T cell receptor beta chain sequence with its context. In the study's own analysis: Reference gene primer amplification gave nucleated cell count estimates. Assay used: immunoSEQ multiplex PCR; TCRdb lists only in-frame clones, some missing. For V, J and clone size, that table is used; D and trimming come from the DNA. Of roughly 270,000 clones in the sample, roughly 87% were seen once. This entry belongs to a study of blood T cell repertoires in COVID-19. Study information: Whether acute or convalescent, the COVID-19 samples came from the United States, Italy and Spain. Sample material is recorded as cDNA or gDNA derived from T cells, B-cell-depleted T cells, or PBMCs.

V lost 6 bases and J lost 7; bases outside the gene matches: 10. CDR3 length: 15 amino acids. From germline, CDR1 is MNHEY and CDR2 SVGAGI. This clonotype was obtained from a young man with active or convalescent COVID-19. Sequenced material: peripheral blood. This chain connects TRBV6-5 to TRBJ2-1; TRBD2 agrees at 9 bases. CDR3 amino acids: CASRLLAGVYNEQFF. CDR3 nucleotide sequence: TGTGCCAGCAGACTATTAGCGGGGGTTTATAATGAGCAGTTCTTC.